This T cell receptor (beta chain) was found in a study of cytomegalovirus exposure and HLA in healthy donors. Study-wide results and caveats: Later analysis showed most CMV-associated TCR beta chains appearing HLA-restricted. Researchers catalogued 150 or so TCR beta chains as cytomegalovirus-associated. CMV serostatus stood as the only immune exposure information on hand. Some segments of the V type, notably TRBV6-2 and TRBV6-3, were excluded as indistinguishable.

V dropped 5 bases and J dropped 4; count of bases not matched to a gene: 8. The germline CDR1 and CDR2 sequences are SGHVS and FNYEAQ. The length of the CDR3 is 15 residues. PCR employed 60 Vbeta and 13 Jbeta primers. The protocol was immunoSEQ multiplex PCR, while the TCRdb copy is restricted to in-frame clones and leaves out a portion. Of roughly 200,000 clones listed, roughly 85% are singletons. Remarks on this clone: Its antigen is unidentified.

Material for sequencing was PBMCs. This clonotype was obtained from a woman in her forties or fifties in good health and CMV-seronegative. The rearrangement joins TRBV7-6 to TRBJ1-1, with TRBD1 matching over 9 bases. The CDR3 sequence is CASSPTGGGTTEAFF. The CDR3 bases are TGTGCCAGCAGCCCAACAGGGGGCGGGACCACTGAAGCTTTCTTT.